This T cell receptor (beta chain) was identified in a study of spatial heterogeneity in lung cancer. This clonotype was counted at least ten times. The time point is: sample taken at primary tumor resection. Trimming left V 6 bases short and J 0 bases short, with 18 bases between. Germline CDR1 and CDR2: MNHEY and SMNVEV (reference sequence). This CDR3 spans 18 amino acids. TCRdb re-called the 5' RACE reads through MiXCR, storing one row per CDR3 protein. The top ten clones hold approximately 29% of a sample with over 2,500 distinct CDR3 sequences, around 9.5% of them seen once. The chain combines TRBV27 with TRBJ2-6; D not resolved. The source is a male donor with early-stage non-small cell lung cancer. The input for sequencing was normal lung tissue next to the tumor, taken at surgery. CDR3 bases: TGTGCCAGCAGCGCTTTTGTGGGGTTTTCCTCTGGGGCCAACGTCCTGACTTTC. Amino acids: CASSAFVGFSSGANVLTF.